Presented here are 25 T cell receptor beta chains from one specimen sequenced in a study of blood T cells in healthy people across ages. The authors ran a second PCR of roughly 6 to 12 cycles using a sample-barcoded 5' primer and a J-beta primer mix. TCRdb re-derived calls from the 5' RACE reads in MiXCR, one entry per CDR3 protein. Among some 1 million distinct CDR3 sequences listed, more than 35% were seen once. The sequenced sample was blood. The receptors derive from an older woman in good health.

This clonotype was recorded once. This chain connects TRBV5-1 to TRBJ2-5; 14 nucleotides align to TRBD2. V trimming: 3 bases; J trimming: 11 bases; junction bases outside the gene matches: 9. Germline V lookup: CDR1 SGHRS, CDR2 YFSETQ. The CDR3 is 15 residues long. Written as DNA, the CDR3 is TGCGCCAGCAGCTGGGGACTAGCGGGGGCGGTTGAGCAGTACTTC. This encodes CASSWGLAGAVEQYF.

The chain recombines TRBV15 with TRBJ2-1; 8 bases are a match to TRBD2. The germline V gene encodes CDR1 LNHNV and CDR2 YYDKDF (reference sequence). The CDR3 runs 16 residues. Losses at the gene ends were 4 bases for V and 6 bases for J; bases not matched to a gene: 11. The CDR3 DNA reads as TGTGCCACCAGCATTAGCCGGGCGGGAGGTAGCAATGAGCAGTTCTTC. It is translated as CATSISRAGGSNEQFF.

This clonotype was observed a handful of times. The CDR3 DNA reads as TGTGCCAGTTCGGACAGGGCCCTTGCTGGGGCCAACGTCCTGACTTTC. Amino acids: CASSDRALAGANVLTF. J is TRBJ2-6 and V is TRBV27; 8 nucleotides match TRBD1. This CDR3 has 16 amino acids. V dropped 9 bases and J dropped 2; count of bases not matched to a gene: 9. CDR1 MNHEY and CDR2 SMNVEV come from the germline V gene (reference sequence).

This clonotype was detected only a few times. J is TRBJ2-1 and V is TRBV14; perhaps TRBD2 as D (5 bases). V lost 5 bases and J lost 0, with 20 bases in between. The CDR3 is 18 residues long. Germline V CDR1 and CDR2: SGHDN, FVKESK. CDR3 residues: CASSSRWVAQSSYNEQFF. Here the CDR3 DNA reads TGTGCCAGCAGCTCCCGTTGGGTAGCGCAGAGCTCCTACAATGAGCAGTTCTTC.

The V gene is TRBV6-4, the J gene TRBJ1-2; D gene uncertain. The CDR3 has 13 amino acids. The V end was cut by 6 bases, the J end by 8 bases, with 16 bases between. CDR1 is MRHNA and CDR2 is SNTAGT in the germline V gene. The CDR3 loop reads CASSGSGDRGYTF. CDR3 nucleotides: TGTGCCAGCAGCGGATCGGGTGATCGAGGCTACACCTTC.

This sequence joins TRBV5-1 and TRBJ1-6; D unresolved. Germline loops: CDR1 SGHRS, CDR2 YFSETQ. The CDR3 is 18 amino acids. Trimming pared 0 bases from V and 0 bases from J, leaving 13 bases between. The CDR3, as DNA: TGCGCCAGCAGCTTGGTTGGTCAGACAAGCTCCTATAATTCACCCCTCCACTTT. Its translation: CASSLVGQTSSYNSPLHF.

The genes are TRBV4-2 and TRBJ2-7, with a weak D call TRBD2 (6 bases). Trimming shortened V by 1 base and J by 2 bases, and 12 bases separated the two germline ends. Germline CDR1 is LGHNA and CDR2 is YNFKEQ. CDR3 size: 15 residues. Written as DNA, the CDR3 is TGTGCCAGCAGCCAAGGGAGGGGCGGGGCCTACGAGCAGTACTTC. Protein sequence: CASSQGRGGAYEQYF.

This clonotype was found a few times. This chain uses TRBV20-1 with TRBJ2-7; 9 bases align to TRBD1. This CDR3 contains 14 residues. In germline, CDR1 is DFQATT, CDR2 SNEGSKA (reference sequence). Unmatched junction bases numbered 8, after V lost 3 bases and J lost 5 bases. The CDR3 bases are TGCAGTGCTAGTTTCGCGGACAGGGGCCACGAGCAGTACTTC. Translated: CSASFADRGHEQYF.

This clonotype came up many times. V gene TRBV20-1 combines with J gene TRBJ2-3; 8 bases line up with TRBD2. From germline, CDR1 is DFQATT and CDR2 SNEGSKA (reference sequence). The V segment lost 3 bases and the J segment 2 bases; nucleotides outside the gene matches: 7. This CDR3 spans 15 amino acids. As DNA, the CDR3 is TGCAGTGCTAGCGGCCGCGGGAGGAACACAGATACGCAGTATTTT. Its protein product is CSASGRGRNTDTQYF.

This clonotype was recorded at least ten times. V usage is TRBV5-1 and J usage is TRBJ2-1; TRBD2 matches 10 bases. Germline V gene data show CDR1 as SGHRS and CDR2 as YFSETQ. V gave up 4 bases and J gave up 8 bases; unmatched junction bases: 9. The CDR3 sequence is 15 residues long. CDR3 region: CASSVGAGGPYEQFF. The DNA for the CDR3 is TGCGCCAGCAGCGTTGGAGCGGGAGGGCCTTATGAGCAGTTCTTC.

V gene TRBV12-3 or TRBV12-4 combines with J gene TRBJ2-3; D gene unclear. CDR3 length: 13 residues. Deletions cut 5 bases from V and 8 bases from J, with 14 bases between. The CDR3 protein is CASSAISGVTQYF. The CDR3 coding sequence is TGTGCCAGCAGTGCCATTTCCGGAGTTACGCAGTATTTT.

The table lists this clonotype with a few counts. This chain connects TRBV7-2 to TRBJ2-5; 16 bases are shared with TRBD2. The V and J ends lost 3 bases and 1 base, in that order; junction bases with no gene match: 5. This CDR3 has 18 residues. The V gene's germline CDR1 is SGHTA and CDR2 FQGNSA. CDR3 nucleotide sequence: TGTGCCAGCAGCTTTGGGACTAGCGGGAGGGCCAGCCAAGAGACCCAGTACTTC. This sequence encodes CASSFGTSGRASQETQYF.

This clonotype turned up a few times. The chain links TRBV29-1 to TRBJ2-3, with D perhaps TRBD1 (6 bases). Germline CDR1 and CDR2: SQVTM and ANQGSEA. Trimming removed 5 bases from V and 6 bases from J, with 9 bases in between. The CDR3 is 11 amino acids. The CDR3 DNA reads TGCAGCGTTCAGGGGTCGGATACGCAGTATTTT. This gives the protein CSVQGSDTQYF.

In its sample, this clonotype was seen a few times. The V gene is TRBV11-2, the J gene TRBJ2-7; 8 bases agree with TRBD2. Looked up from germline, CDR1 is SGHAT and CDR2 is FQNNGV. V lost 5 bases to trimming and J lost 1 base; unmatched junction nucleotides: 7. The CDR3 runs to 15 residues. The CDR3: CASSDSGRLSYEQYF. The CDR3 DNA follows: TGTGCCAGCAGCGACAGCGGGAGACTATCCTACGAGCAGTACTTC.

The chain combines TRBV15 with TRBJ1-5; D not certain. Deletions cut 0 bases from V and 3 bases from J, with 6 bases between. This CDR3 contains 14 residues. Germline assignment: CDR1 LNHNV and CDR2 YYDKDF (reference sequence). DNA for the CDR3: TGTGCCACCAGCAGAGATCGAAACAATCAGCCCCAGCATTTT. This sequence encodes CATSRDRNNQPQHF. Supplemented by reference TRBV15 and TRBJ1-5, the full variable domain reads DAMVIQNPRYQVTQFGKPVTLSCSQTLNHNVMYWYQQKSSQAPKLLFHYYDKDFNNEADTPDNFQSRRPNTSFCFLDIRSPGLGDTAMYLCATSRDRNNQPQHFGDGTRLSIL.

This sequence joins TRBV7-9 and TRBJ2-1, with a weak D call TRBD1 (6 bases). CDR3 size: 17 residues. Looked up from germline, CDR1 is SEHNR and CDR2 is FQNEAQ (reference sequence). V was trimmed by 1 base and J by 6 bases, leaving 19 bases between them. CDR3 loop: CASSLVGQGQVGNEQFF. CDR3 DNA sequence: TGTGCCAGCAGCTTAGTGGGGCAGGGGCAGGTTGGCAATGAGCAGTTCTTC.

This clonotype was counted ten times or more. This chain joins TRBV10-3 and TRBJ2-7; D assignment may be TRBD1 or TRBD2 (5 bases each). The V end was cut by 6 bases, the J end by 6 bases, with 15 bases between. Germline V gene data show CDR1 as ENHRY and CDR2 as SYGVKD. This CDR3 has 13 residues. The CDR3 coding sequence is TGTGCCATCAGGTCCGGGGACGATGCCGAGCAGTACTTC. It encodes CAIRSGDDAEQYF.

V gene TRBV11-1 combines with J gene TRBJ2-7, with 7 bases aligning to TRBD2. Losses at the gene ends were 1 base for V and 5 bases for J; bases not matched to a gene: 8. The length of the CDR3 is 15 residues. The V gene's germline CDR1 is SGHAT and CDR2 FQDESV (reference sequence). CDR3 sequence (DNA): TGTGCCAGCAGCTTAGGGGGCGGGAGTTCCGACGAGCAGTACTTC. It encodes CASSLGGGSSDEQYF.

This chain links TRBV20-1 with TRBJ2-3; 9 bases match TRBD1. There are 14 residues in the CDR3. The V segment lost 5 bases and the J segment 4 bases; nucleotides outside the gene matches: 7. Germline CDR1 DFQATT, CDR2 SNEGSKA (reference sequence). CDR3 sequence (DNA): TGCAGTGCTTGGGACAGGGTGCAGTCAGATACGCAGTATTTT. Translating it yields CSAWDRVQSDTQYF.

The rearrangement links TRBV2 to TRBJ2-1, with 13 bases aligning to TRBD2. CDR3 size: 18 residues. The V gene end was trimmed by 0 bases and the J gene end by 3 bases; junction bases not matched to a gene: 5. Germline assignment: CDR1 SNHLY and CDR2 FYNNEI. CDR3 nucleotide sequence: TGTGCCAGCAGTGAAGCGCGAGGGACTAGCGGGAACTACAATGAGCAGTTCTTC. Protein: CASSEARGTSGNYNEQFF. Together with reference TRBV2 and TRBJ2-1, the CDR3 gives the full variable domain: EPEVTQTPSHQVTQMGQEVILRCVPISNHLYFYWYRQILGQKVEFLVSFYNNEISEKSEIFDDQFSVERPDGSNFTLKIRSTKLEDSAMYFCASSEARGTSGNYNEQFFGPGTRLTVL.

This clonotype was seen ten or more times. The V call is TRBV20-1, the J call TRBJ1-5; 8 nucleotides agree with TRBD1. J was trimmed by 6 bases and V by 3 bases; bases with no gene match: 10. This CDR3 comprises 15 residues. Per germline, CDR1 DFQATT and CDR2 SNEGSKA (reference sequence). CDR3 loop: CSARDQGAGGQPQHF. The DNA for the CDR3 is TGCAGTGCTAGGGATCAGGGGGCTGGGGGTCAGCCCCAGCATTTT.

Details on this clonotype: A much larger clonotype is one base distant, so this may be a read error. V usage is TRBV10-3 and J usage is TRBJ2-7, with 12 nucleotides matching TRBD1. The germline V gene encodes CDR1 ENHRY and CDR2 SYGVKD. The CDR3 runs to 16 residues. As DNA, the CDR3 is TGTGTCATCAGTGAGTCGGGGGACAGGGGGCTTTACGAGCAGTACTTC. The encoded protein is CVISESGDRGLYEQYF.

This clonotype was picked up a small number of times. The CDR3 DNA follows: TGTGCCAGCAGTATCCCCGGGACAGGGGAGTGGACAGATACGCAGTATTTT. Encoded protein: CASSIPGTGEWTDTQYF. The chain uses TRBV28 and TRBJ2-3; 10 nucleotides align to TRBD1. CDR3 length: 17 residues. J was trimmed by 3 bases and V by 5 bases; bases with no gene match: 11. The germline CDR1 and CDR2 sequences are MDHEN and SYDVKM. The full variable domain, with the rest looked up from reference TRBV28 and TRBJ2-3, is DVKVTQSSRYLVKRTGEKVFLECVQDMDHENMFWYRQDPGLGLRLIYFSYDVKMKEKGDIPEGYSVSREKKERFSLILESASTNQTSMYLCASSIPGTGEWTDTQYFGPGTRLTVL.

This sequence joins TRBV4-1 and TRBJ2-7, with a possible D match to TRBD1 (6 bases). V was pared by 0 bases and J by 3 bases, with 18 bases between. The CDR3 has 17 amino acids. Germline CDR1 and CDR2: MGHRA and YSYEKL. The CDR3: CASSQDGGPGVNYEQYF. The DNA of the CDR3 is TGCGCCAGCAGCCAAGATGGGGGTCCAGGGGTTAACTACGAGCAGTACTTC.

This clonotype turned up a few times. J is TRBJ2-7 and V is TRBV29-1; D is possibly TRBD1 (6 bases). This CDR3 is 12 amino acids long. V lost 4 bases, J lost 4 bases, and 11 bases lay in between. Per the germline V gene, CDR1 is SQVTM and CDR2 is ANQGSEA. In DNA form, the CDR3 reads TGCAGCGTTGGAGGGGGTCTATACGAGCAGTACTTC. This translates into CSVGGGLYEQYF.